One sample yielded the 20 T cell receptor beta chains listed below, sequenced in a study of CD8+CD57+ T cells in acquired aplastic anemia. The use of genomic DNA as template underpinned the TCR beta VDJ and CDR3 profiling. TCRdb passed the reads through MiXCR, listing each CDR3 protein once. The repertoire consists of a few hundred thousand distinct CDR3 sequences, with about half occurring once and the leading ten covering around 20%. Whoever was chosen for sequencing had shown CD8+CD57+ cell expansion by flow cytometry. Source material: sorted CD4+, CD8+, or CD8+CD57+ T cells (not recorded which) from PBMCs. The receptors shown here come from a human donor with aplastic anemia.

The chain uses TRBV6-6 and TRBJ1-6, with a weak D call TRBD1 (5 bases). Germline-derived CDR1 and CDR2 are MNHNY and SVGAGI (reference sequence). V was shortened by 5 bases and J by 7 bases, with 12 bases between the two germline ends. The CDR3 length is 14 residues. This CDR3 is CASSGTDENSPLHF. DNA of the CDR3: TGTGCCAGCAGTGGGACGGACGAAAATTCACCCCTCCACTTT.

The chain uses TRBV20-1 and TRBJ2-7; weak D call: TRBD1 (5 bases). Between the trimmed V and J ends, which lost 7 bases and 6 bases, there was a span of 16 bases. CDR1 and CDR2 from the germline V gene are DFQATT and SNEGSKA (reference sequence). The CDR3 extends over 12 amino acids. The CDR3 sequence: CSVLDQGGEQYF. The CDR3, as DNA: TGCAGTGTCTTGGACCAGGGTGGCGAGCAGTACTTC.

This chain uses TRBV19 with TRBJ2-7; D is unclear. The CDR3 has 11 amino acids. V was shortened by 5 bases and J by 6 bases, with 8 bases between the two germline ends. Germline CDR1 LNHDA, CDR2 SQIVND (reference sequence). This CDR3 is CASSFGPEQYF. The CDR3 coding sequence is TGTGCCAGTAGTTTCGGTCCCGAGCAGTACTTC.

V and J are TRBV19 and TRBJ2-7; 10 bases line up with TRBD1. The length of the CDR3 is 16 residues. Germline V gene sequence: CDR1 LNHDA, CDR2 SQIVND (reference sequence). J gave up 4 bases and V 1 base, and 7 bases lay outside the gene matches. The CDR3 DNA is TGTGCCAGTAGTATAGTCCGGGACAGGGGCCAGTACGAGCAGTACTTC. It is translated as CASSIVRDRGQYEQYF. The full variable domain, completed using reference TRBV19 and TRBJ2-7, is DGGITQSPKYLFRKEGQNVTLSCEQNLNHDAMYWYRQDPGQGLRLIYYSQIVNDFQKGDIAEGYSVSREKKESFPLTVTSAQKNPTAFYLCASSIVRDRGQYEQYFGPGTRLTVT.

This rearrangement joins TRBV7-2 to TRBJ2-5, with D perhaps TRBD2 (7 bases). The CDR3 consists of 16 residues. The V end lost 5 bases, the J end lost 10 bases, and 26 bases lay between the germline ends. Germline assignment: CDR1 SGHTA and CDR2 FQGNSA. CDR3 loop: CASSRGGRAGFGVQYF. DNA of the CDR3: TGTGCCAGCAGCAGAGGGGGGAGGGCGGGTTTTGGTGTCCAGTACTTC.

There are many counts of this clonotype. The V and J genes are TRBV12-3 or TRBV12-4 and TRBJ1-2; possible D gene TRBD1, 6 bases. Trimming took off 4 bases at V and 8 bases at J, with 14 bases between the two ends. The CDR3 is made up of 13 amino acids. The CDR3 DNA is TGTGCCAGCAGTTCTAATACAGGGCAAGGCTACACCTTC. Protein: CASSSNTGQGYTF.

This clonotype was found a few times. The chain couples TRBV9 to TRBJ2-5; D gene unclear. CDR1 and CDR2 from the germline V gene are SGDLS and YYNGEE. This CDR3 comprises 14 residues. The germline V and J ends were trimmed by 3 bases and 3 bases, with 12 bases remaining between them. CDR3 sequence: CASSDSNQEETQYF. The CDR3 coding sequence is TGTGCCAGCAGCGATAGCAATCAGGAAGAGACCCAGTACTTC.

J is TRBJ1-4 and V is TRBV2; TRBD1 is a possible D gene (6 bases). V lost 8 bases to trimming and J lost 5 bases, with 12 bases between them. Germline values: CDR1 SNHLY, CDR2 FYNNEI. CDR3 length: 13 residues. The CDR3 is CASEGDRNEKLFF. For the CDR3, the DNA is TGTGCCAGCGAGGGTGACAGGAATGAAAAACTGTTTTTT.

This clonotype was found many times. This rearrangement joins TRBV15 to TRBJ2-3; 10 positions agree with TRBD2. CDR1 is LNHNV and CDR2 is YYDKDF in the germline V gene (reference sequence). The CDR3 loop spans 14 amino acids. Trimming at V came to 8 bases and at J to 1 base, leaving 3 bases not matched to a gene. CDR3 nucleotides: TGTGCCACCGAGCGGGGGGGCGGCACAGATACGCAGTATTTT. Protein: CATERGGGTDTQYF.

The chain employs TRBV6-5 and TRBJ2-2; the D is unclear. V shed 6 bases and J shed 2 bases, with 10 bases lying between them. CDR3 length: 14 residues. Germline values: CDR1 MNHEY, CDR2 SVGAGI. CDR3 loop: CASRKTVNTGELFF. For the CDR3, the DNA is TGTGCCAGCAGGAAGACGGTAAACACCGGGGAGCTGTTTTTT.

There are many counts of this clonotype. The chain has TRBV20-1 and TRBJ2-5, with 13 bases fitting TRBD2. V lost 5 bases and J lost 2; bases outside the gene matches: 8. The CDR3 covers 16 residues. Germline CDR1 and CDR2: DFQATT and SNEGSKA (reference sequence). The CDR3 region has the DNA TGCAGTGCTCCCATTACTAGCGGGGGGGTACAAGAGACCCAGTACTTC. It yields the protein CSAPITSGGVQETQYF.

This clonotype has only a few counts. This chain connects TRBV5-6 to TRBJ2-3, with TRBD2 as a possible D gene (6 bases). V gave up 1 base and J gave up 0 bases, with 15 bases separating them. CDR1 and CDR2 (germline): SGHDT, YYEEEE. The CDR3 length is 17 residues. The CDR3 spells CASSLRSGGTSTDTQYF. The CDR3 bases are TGTGCCAGCAGCTTGCGAAGTGGGGGGACTAGCACAGATACGCAGTATTTT.

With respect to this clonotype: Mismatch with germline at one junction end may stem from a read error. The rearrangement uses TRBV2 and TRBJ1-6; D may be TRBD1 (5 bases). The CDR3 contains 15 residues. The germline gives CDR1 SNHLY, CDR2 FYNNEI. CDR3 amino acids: CASSGGTAHNSPLHF. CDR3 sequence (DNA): TGTGCCAGCAGTGGGGGGACGGCGCATAATTCACCTCTCCACTTT.

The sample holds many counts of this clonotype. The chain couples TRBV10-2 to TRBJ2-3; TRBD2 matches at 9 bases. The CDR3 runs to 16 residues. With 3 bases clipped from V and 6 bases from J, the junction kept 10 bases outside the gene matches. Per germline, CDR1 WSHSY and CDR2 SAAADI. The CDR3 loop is CASSDSGGLRRDTQYF. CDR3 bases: TGCGCCAGCAGTGACAGCGGGGGGCTTCGGAGGGATACGCAGTATTTT.

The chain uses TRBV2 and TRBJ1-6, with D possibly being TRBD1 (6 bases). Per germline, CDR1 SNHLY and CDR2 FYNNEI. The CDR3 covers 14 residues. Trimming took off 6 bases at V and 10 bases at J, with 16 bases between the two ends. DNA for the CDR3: TGTGCCAGCAGCCCGTACAGGGTCGGATCACCCCTCCACTTT. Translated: CASSPYRVGSPLHF.

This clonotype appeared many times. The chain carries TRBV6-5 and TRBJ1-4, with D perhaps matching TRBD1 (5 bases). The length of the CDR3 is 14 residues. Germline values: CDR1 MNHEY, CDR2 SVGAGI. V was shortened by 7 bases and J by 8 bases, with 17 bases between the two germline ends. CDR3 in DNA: TGTGCCAGCACCAGTAGAGGGGACGGAGAAAAACTGTTTTTT. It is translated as CASTSRGDGEKLFF.

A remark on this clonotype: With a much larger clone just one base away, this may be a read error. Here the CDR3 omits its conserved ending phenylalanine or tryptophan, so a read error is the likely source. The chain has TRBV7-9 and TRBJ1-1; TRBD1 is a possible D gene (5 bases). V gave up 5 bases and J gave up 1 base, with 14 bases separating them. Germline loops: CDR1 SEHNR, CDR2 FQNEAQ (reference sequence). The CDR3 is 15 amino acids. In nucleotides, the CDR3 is TGTGCCAGCAGCCCCCAGACAGAGAGGAACACTGAAGCTTTCTCT. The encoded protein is CASSPQTERNTEAFS.

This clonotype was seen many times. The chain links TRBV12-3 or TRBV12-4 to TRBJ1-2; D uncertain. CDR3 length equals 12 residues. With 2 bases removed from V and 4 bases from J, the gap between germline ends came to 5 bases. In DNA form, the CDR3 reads TGTGCCAGCAGTTTAAACGGCTATGGCTACACCTTC. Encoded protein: CASSLNGYGYTF.

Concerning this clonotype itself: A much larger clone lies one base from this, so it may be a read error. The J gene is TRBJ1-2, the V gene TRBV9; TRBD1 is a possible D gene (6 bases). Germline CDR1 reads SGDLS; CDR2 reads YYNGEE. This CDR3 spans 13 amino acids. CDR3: CASDRKGVYGHTF. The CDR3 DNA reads TGTGCCAGCGATCGTAAGGGGGTCTATGGCCACACCTTC.

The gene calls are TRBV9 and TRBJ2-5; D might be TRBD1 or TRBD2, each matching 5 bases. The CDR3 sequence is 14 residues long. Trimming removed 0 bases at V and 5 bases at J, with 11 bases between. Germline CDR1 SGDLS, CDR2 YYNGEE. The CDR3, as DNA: TGTGCCAGCAGCGTAGTCCCCGGGGCTGAGACCCAGTACTTC. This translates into CASSVVPGAETQYF.